These T cell receptor beta chains were read from a single sample in a study of beta chain features in type 1 diabetes. Clones were sequenced by immunoSEQ multiplex PCR, and TCRdb holds only the in-frame ones, with some missing. This sample has approximately 170,000 clones, with over 6% found just once. Sequences were obtained from central memory CD4+ T cells from blood. These receptors all come from a man younger than 35 with type 1 diabetes. Both conserved end residues are part of each CDR3. A D gene is named only where the DNA matches it firmly. Not every row has a clone size; where given, it reads once, few, many or a size class.

d_call	j_call	v_call	clone_size	cdr3_nt	cdr3_aa
TRBD2	TRBJ2-2	TRBV19	few	TGTGCCAGTAGTATTGGACTAGCGGCGGCCACCGGGGAGCTGTTTTTT	CASSIGLAAATGELFF
TRBD2	TRBJ2-7	TRBV10-3	-	TGTGCCATCAGTGAGTTAAACAGCGGGAGCGGCTACGAGCAGTACTTC	CAISELNSGSGYEQYF
TRBD1	TRBJ1-5	TRBV7-9	many	TGTGCCAGCAGCTCAGGGGGGTCCGGGGAGCCCCAGCATTTT	CASSSGGSGEPQHF
TRBD1	TRBJ1-2	TRBV27	-	TGTGCCAGCACCACAGGACAGGGCGGCCATGGCTACACCTTC	CASTTGQGGHGYTF
-	TRBJ2-1	TRBV11-2	-	TGTGCCAGCAGTCCACTAACGGGGGGCCGGGGAGAGCAGTTCTTC	CASSPLTGGRGEQFF
TRBD2	TRBJ2-7	TRBV4-2	-	TGTGCCAGCAGCCGGAGCGGGAGGTATGACTACGAGCAGTACTTC	CASSRSGRYDYEQYF
-	TRBJ1-6	TRBV30	-	TGTGCCTGGACGGTAGAACGCGCTTCACCCCTCCACTTT	CAWTVERASPLHF
-	TRBJ2-7	TRBV7-9	-	TGTGCCAGCAGTTCCACCCAGGGAAACGACGAGCAGTACTTC	CASSSTQGNDEQYF
-	TRBJ1-1	TRBV18	few	TGTGCCAGCTCACCACCGAACAGTCTCACTGAAGCTTTCTTT	CASSPPNSLTEAFF
-	TRBJ1-1	TRBV18	few	TGTGCCAGCTCACCCCTGGGGGCGGGGGTTGAAGCTTTCTTT	CASSPLGAGVEAFF
-	TRBJ2-6	TRBV28	few	TGTGCCAGCAGTTTCTCGGACAGGGCCAACGTCCTGACTTTC	CASSFSDRANVLTF
TRBD1	TRBJ2-2	TRBV28	-	TGTGCCAGCACTCAGGGGGCGGGGAACACCGGGGAGCTGTTTTTT	CASTQGAGNTGELFF
-	TRBJ2-2	TRBV7-9	-	TGTGCCAGCAGCTCTCGACTAGTGAGCATCTCCGGGGAGCTGTTTTTT	CASSSRLVSISGELFF
-	TRBJ2-1	TRBV7-8	many	TGTGCCAGCAGCTTCCTTAGGGGGGGGCCCTACAATGAGCAGTTCTTC	CASSFLRGGPYNEQFF
-	TRBJ2-1	TRBV2	few	TGTGCCAGCAGTGAGCGAGGCGGATACAATGAGCAGTTCTTC	CASSERGGYNEQFF
TRBD1	TRBJ2-2	TRBV5-1	-	TGCGCCAGCAGCTTCCTGACAGGGACGGGGGAGCTGTTTTTT	CASSFLTGTGELFF
TRBD1	TRBJ2-7	TRBV2	few	TGTGCCAGCAGTGAACCGGACAGGGTCCACGAGCAGTACTTC	CASSEPDRVHEQYF
TRBD2	TRBJ2-1	TRBV13	few	TGTGCCAGCAGCTTATCATCTAGCGGCAATCCGAGCTCCTACAATGAGCAGTTCTTC	CASSLSSSGNPSSYNEQFF
-	TRBJ1-5	TRBV28	few	TGTGCCAGCAGTCGGTACAGGGAGCCCCAGCATTTT	CASSRYREPQHF
-	TRBJ2-7	TRBV4-3	-	TGCGCCAGCAGCCAAGATGGCGGGGTAGTTCGCGAGCAGTACTTC	CASSQDGGVVREQYF
-	TRBJ2-1	TRBV30	-	TGTGCCTGGAGTCCGGGGAACAATGAGCAGTTCTTC	CAWSPGNNEQFF
-	TRBJ2-1	TRBV9	few	TGTGCCAGCAGCCTTTCCGGTGTCAATGAGCAGTTCTTC	CASSLSGVNEQFF
TRBD2	TRBJ2-7	TRBV28	-	TGTGCCAGCAGGGATAGCGGGAGCGCCCCGGGCGAGCAGTACTTC	CASRDSGSAPGEQYF
TRBD1	TRBJ1-2	TRBV15	many	TGTGCCACCAGCTTTAACACAGGGGGCCTCTACACCTTC	CATSFNTGGLYTF
TRBD1	TRBJ1-2	TRBV30	few	TGTGCCTGGAGTAGGACAGGGGCGTACTATGGCTACACCTTC	CAWSRTGAYYGYTF
TRBD2	TRBJ2-1	TRBV2	-	TGTGCCAGCAGTGTAGCGGGGGGACCATACAATGAGCAGTTCTTC	CASSVAGGPYNEQFF
-	TRBJ1-1	TRBV30	many	TGTGCCTGGAGGGGGGCCACTGAAGCTTTCTTT	CAWRGATEAFF
TRBD1	TRBJ2-3	TRBV5-5	-	TGTGCCAGCAGCTTCATGACAGGGGATGGAGGGAGTACGCAGTATTTT	CASSFMTGDGGSTQYF
TRBD1	TRBJ2-7	TRBV30	few	TGTGCCTGGAGGGCCGGGACAGGGTACTACGAGCAGTACTTC	CAWRAGTGYYEQYF
-	TRBJ1-4	TRBV7-2	-	TGTGCCAGCAGCCCACAACAGGGACTAAACGAAAAACTGTTTTTT	CASSPQQGLNEKLFF
-	TRBJ2-5	TRBV5-1	-	TGCGCCAGCAGCGTCTCGCGAGTGGAAGAGACCCAGTACTTC	CASSVSRVEETQYF
-	TRBJ1-1	TRBV6-6	-	TGTGCCAGCAGTGCCCTGACGGACAGTGAAGCTTTCTTT	CASSALTDSEAFF
TRBD1	TRBJ2-7	TRBV28	-	TGTGCCAGCAGCCACCTACCACAGGGGCGACCCTACGAGCAGTACTTC	CASSHLPQGRPYEQYF
TRBD2	TRBJ2-3	TRBV4-3	many	TGCGCCAGCAGCCTAAATAGCGGGGGCCTGGATACGCAGTATTTT	CASSLNSGGLDTQYF
-	TRBJ1-1	TRBV29-1	few	TGCAGCGTTGAAGATCCCGCAGTCCCGAACACTGAAGCTTTCTTT	CSVEDPAVPNTEAFF
-	TRBJ2-3	TRBV30	few	TGTGCCTGGAAGATGTTTGGCTCTACAGATACGCAGTATTTT	CAWKMFGSTDTQYF
TRBD2	TRBJ2-1	TRBV7-2	-	TGTGCCAGCAGCTTGTTGGCGGGGGGGCAGAATGAGCAGTTCTTC	CASSLLAGGQNEQFF
-	TRBJ2-3	TRBV29-1	many	TGCAGCGTTGACAGGGGACCAGATACGCAGTATTTT	CSVDRGPDTQYF
TRBD1	TRBJ2-3	TRBV4-2	-	TGTGCCAGCAGCCCCCTGGCAGAGACAGGGAGTGGAGATACGCAGTATTTT	CASSPLAETGSGDTQYF
TRBD2	TRBJ2-7	TRBV9	few	TGTGCCAGCAGCGGGGGGGGGAACCCCTCGTCCTACGAGCAGTACTTC	CASSGGGNPSSYEQYF
-	TRBJ1-1	TRBV16	many	TGTGCCAGCAGCCAATCGTGGAGTGAAGCTTTCTTT	CASSQSWSEAFF
-	TRBJ2-5	TRBV20-1	few	TGCAGTGCTAGACCGGGACTGGAGTACTTC	CSARPGLEYF
-	TRBJ1-2	TRBV10-2	-	TGCGCCAGCAGCAAAGGGAGCTCGACCGCCTATGGCTACACCTTC	CASSKGSSTAYGYTF
TRBD2	TRBJ2-5	TRBV18	-	TGTGCCAGCTCACCAGTTCGACGGGGGGGCCTATCAGTGGAGACCCAGTACTTC	CASSPVRRGGLSVETQYF
-	TRBJ2-7	TRBV11-2	-	TGTGCCAGCAGCGAACAGACCCCCTACGAGCAGTACTTC	CASSEQTPYEQYF
-	TRBJ2-3	TRBV7-2	few	TGTGCCAGCAGCGTTACCAGGGGAGACACAGATACGCAGTATTTT	CASSVTRGDTDTQYF
TRBD1	TRBJ2-3	TRBV5-1	-	TGCGCCAGCAGCTTGGAAGGACAGGGTTTGTTGGATACGCAGTATTTT	CASSLEGQGLLDTQYF
TRBD1	TRBJ2-7	TRBV7-2	-	TGTGCCAGCAGCTCCGGACAGGGCGGGGAGCAGTACTTC	CASSSGQGGEQYF
TRBD1	TRBJ2-7	TRBV6-5	-	TGTGCCAGCAGTTACTCGACAGGGTCGGGTTACGAGCAGTACTTC	CASSYSTGSGYEQYF
-	TRBJ1-5	TRBV29-1	-	TGCAGCGTCCGGTTGCGCGATCAGCCCCAGCATTTT	CSVRLRDQPQHF
-	TRBJ2-1	TRBV29-1	many	TGCAGCGTACGTGAGACTTACAATGAGCAGTTCTTC	CSVRETYNEQFF
TRBD1	TRBJ1-2	TRBV28	-	TGTGTCTCAAGGCCGGGACAGGACTATGGCTACACCTTC	CVSRPGQDYGYTF
-	TRBJ2-3	TRBV18	-	TGTGCCAGCTCACCGCTGAGGGATACGCAGTATTTT	CASSPLRDTQYF
TRBD2	TRBJ2-5	TRBV5-1	many	TGCGCCAGCAGCTTTGGATCAGCGGGGAGAGAGACCCAGTACTTC	CASSFGSAGRETQYF
-	TRBJ2-6	TRBV28	few	TGTGCCAGTCGCGCGGGGGCCAACGTCCTGACTTTC	CASRAGANVLTF